This T cell receptor beta chain was captured by sequencing in a study of radiation and T cells in renal cell carcinoma. Data came from immunoSEQ multiplex PCR; TCRdb stores just in-frame clones and leaves some out. The repertoire holds around 120,000 clones, with 81% as singletons. General study results and limits: In blood, top tumor clones expanded by 2 weeks, shrinking by 4.

V lost 4 bases and J lost 1; bases outside the gene matches: 5. CDR3 length: 14 residues. Per germline, CDR1 SGHDT and CDR2 YYEEEE. Points on this clone: What it recognizes is unknown.

Documented time point: blood 2 weeks post-SBRT. As for treatment: 15 Gy SBRT to primary tumor, nephrectomy 4 weeks later. The patient's renal cell carcinoma had clear cell pathology. This sequence was found in a woman aged 55-69 years with renal cell carcinoma. The input for sequencing was blood, taken from a patient whose treatment included radiotherapy and nephrectomy. This chain links TRBV5-6 with TRBJ2-7, with 7 bases that match TRBD1. The CDR3 sequence is CASSPTGESYEQYF. The DNA for the CDR3 is TGTGCCAGCAGCCCCACAGGGGAGTCCTACGAGCAGTACTTC. The variable domain in full, completed from reference TRBV5-6 and TRBJ2-7, reads DAGVTQSPTHLIKTRGQQVTLRCSPKSGHDTVSWYQQALGQGPQFIFQYYEEEERQRGNFPDRFSGHQFPNYSSELNVNALLLGDSALYLCASSPTGESYEQYFGPGTRLTVT.